This T cell receptor beta chain was retrieved from a study of beta chain features in type 1 diabetes. Study conclusions and caveats: Whatever favoring of shorter templates PCR might show would apply equally to patients and controls.

Staining for CD45RO/CCR7/CD25/CD127/CD95/CD27 allowed sorting of CD4+ naive, central memory, regulatory and stem cell-like memory cells. This clone was detected a few times. Its specificity is not known. Every isolated RNA sample was fully reverse transcribed, so sequencing captured expressed TCRB transcripts. Using immunoSEQ multiplex PCR, the repertoire was profiled, and TCRdb retains in-frame clones only, with some absent. The sample yields hundreds of thousands of clones, 13% to 15% seen once. In germline, CDR1 is MNHEY, CDR2 SMNVEV (reference sequence). V lost 2 bases and J lost 10; bases outside the gene matches: 9. This CDR3 contains 15 residues.

Sequencing was carried out using central memory CD4+ T cells from blood. The V gene is TRBV27, the J gene TRBJ2-1; 9 bases are shared with TRBD1. This clonotype was obtained from a man aged 30-40 years in good health. CDR3 DNA: TGTGCCAGCAGTTTAAGCGGACAGGGGCCTTGGGAGCAGTTCTTC. Amino acid sequence: CASSLSGQGPWEQFF.